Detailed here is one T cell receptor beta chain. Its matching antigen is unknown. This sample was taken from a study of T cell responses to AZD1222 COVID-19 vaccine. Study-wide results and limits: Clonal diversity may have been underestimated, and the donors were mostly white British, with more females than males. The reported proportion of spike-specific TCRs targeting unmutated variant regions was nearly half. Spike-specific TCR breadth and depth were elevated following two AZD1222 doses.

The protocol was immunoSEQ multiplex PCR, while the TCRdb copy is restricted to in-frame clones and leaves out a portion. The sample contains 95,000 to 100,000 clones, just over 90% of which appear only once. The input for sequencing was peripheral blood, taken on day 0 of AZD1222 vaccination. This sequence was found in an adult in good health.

CDR3 protein: CASSLELGAGGGYTF. Written as DNA, the CDR3 is TGTGCCAGCAGCTTAGAATTGGGGGCTGGTGGGGGCTACACCTTC. The genes are TRBV7-6 and TRBJ1-2, with D maybe TRBD1 (6 bases). The germline gives CDR1 SGHVS, CDR2 FNYEAQ. The CDR3 is 15 amino acids. The V end was cut by 1 base, the J end by 8 bases, with 17 bases between. Full variable domain (outside the CDR3, taken from reference TRBV7-6 and TRBJ1-2): GAGVSQSPRYKVTKRGQDVALRCDPISGHVSLYWYRQALGQGPEFLTYFNYEAQQDKSGLPNDRFSAERPEGSISTLTIQRTEQRDSAMYRCASSLELGAGGGYTFGSGTRLTVV.